The sequence of this T cell receptor (beta chain) was determined in a study of cytomegalovirus exposure and HLA in healthy donors. The wider study: From donors who were HLA-typed, an early data release held 80 million to 85 million unique TCRs.

This clone is a singleton in its sample. Its specificity is unknown. Study-level points and caveats: The likely origin of a cluster of highly shared sequence variants was a sequencing artifact. Donors belonging to an Asian-associated ancestry cluster reportedly showed fewer N-insertions in productive TCRs than the 666-donor mean, according to what a later analysis found. About 87% or about 30% of the time was how often most TCR beta V segments were productive, according to an earlier analysis.

The PCR contained 60 Vbeta and 13 Jbeta primers. Produced via immunoSEQ multiplex PCR; TCRdb's table is partial and in-frame only. The data hold 200,000 or so clones, with 80% to 85% observed a single time. This CDR3 spans 14 amino acids. The V and J ends lost 3 bases and 2 bases respectively, with 12 bases between them. Germline V gene lookup returns CDR1 SGHRS and CDR2 YFSETQ. The TCR was taken from a woman aged 18-30 years in good health and CMV-seropositive. The sample taken for sequencing was PBMCs. This sequence joins TRBV5-1 and TRBJ2-7; D may be TRBD1 (5 bases). CDR3: CASSSLRATYEQYF. The CDR3 DNA sequence: TGCGCCAGCAGCTCCCTCAGGGCAACCTACGAGCAGTACTTC.